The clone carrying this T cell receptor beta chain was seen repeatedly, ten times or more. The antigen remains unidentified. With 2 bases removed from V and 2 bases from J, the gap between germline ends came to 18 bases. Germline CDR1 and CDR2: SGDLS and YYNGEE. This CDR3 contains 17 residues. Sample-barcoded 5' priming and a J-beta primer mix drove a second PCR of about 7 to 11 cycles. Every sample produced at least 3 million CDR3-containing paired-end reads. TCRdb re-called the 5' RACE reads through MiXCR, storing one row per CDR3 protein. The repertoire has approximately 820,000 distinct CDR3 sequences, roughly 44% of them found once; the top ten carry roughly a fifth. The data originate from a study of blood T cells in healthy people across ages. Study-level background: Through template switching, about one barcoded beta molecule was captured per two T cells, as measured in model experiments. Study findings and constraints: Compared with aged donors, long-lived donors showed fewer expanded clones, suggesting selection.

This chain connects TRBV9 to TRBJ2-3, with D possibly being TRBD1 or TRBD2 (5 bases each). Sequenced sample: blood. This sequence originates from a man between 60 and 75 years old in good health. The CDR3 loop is CASSVGVTVRSTDTQYF. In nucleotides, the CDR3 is TGTGCCAGCAGCGTGGGGGTGACAGTACGCTCCACAGATACGCAGTATTTT.